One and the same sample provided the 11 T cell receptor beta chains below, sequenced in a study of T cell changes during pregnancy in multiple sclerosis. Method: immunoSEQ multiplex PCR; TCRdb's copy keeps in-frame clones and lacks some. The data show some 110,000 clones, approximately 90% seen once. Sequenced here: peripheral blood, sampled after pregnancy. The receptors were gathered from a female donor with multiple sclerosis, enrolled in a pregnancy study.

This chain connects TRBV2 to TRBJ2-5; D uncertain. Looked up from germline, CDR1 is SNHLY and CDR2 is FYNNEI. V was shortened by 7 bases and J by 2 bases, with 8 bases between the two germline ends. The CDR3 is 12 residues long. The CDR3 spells CASITAQETQYF. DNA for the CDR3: TGTGCCAGCATAACAGCTCAAGAGACCCAGTACTTC.

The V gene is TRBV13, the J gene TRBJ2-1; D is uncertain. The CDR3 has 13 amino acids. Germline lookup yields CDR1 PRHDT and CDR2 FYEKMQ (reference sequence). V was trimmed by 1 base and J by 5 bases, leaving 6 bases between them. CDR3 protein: CASSLAGNNEQFF. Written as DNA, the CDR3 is TGTGCCAGCAGCTTAGCAGGAAACAATGAGCAGTTCTTC.

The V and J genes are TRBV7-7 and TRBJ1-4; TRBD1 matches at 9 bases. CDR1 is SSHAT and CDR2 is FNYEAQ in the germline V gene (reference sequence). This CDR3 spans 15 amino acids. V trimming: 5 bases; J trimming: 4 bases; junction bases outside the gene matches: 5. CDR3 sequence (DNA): TGTGCCAGCAGCCAGACAGGGGGTCTTAATGAAAAACTGTTTTTT. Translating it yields CASSQTGGLNEKLFF.

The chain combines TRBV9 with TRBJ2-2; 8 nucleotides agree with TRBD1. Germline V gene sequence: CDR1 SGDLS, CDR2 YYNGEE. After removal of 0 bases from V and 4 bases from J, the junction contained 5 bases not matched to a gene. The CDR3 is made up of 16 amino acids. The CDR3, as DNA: TGTGCCAGCAGCGTAGGGGAGGACAGGGCCACCGGGGAGCTGTTTTTT. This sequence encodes CASSVGEDRATGELFF.

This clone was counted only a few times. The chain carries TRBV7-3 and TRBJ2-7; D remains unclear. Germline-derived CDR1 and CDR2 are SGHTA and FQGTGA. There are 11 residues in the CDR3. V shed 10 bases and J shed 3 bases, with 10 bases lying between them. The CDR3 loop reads CAINSFYEQYF. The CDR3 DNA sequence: TGTGCCATAAACTCGTTCTACGAGCAGTACTTC.

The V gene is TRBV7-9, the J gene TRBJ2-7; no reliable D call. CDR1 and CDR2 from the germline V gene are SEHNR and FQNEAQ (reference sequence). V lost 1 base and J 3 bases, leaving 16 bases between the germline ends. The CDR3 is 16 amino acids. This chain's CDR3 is CASSLEFGRRDYEQYF. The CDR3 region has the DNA TGTGCCAGCAGCTTAGAGTTTGGCAGGCGAGACTACGAGCAGTACTTC.

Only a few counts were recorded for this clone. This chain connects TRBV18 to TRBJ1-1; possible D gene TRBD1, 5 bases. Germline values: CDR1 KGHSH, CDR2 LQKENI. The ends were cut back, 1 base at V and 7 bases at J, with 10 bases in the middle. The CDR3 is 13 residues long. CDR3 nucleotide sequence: TGTGCCAGCTCACCACTATCGGGGGATGAAGCTTTCTTT. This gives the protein CASSPLSGDEAFF.

The CDR3 is CASTGPGLESDTQYF. The CDR3 DNA reads TGTGCCAGCACCGGTCCGGGACTAGAATCTGATACGCAGTATTTT. The rearrangement links TRBV6-1 to TRBJ2-3; TRBD2 agrees at 8 bases. The V gene end was trimmed by 7 bases and the J gene end by 6 bases; junction bases not matched to a gene: 12. The CDR3 has 15 amino acids. The V gene's germline CDR1 is MNHNS and CDR2 SASEGT.

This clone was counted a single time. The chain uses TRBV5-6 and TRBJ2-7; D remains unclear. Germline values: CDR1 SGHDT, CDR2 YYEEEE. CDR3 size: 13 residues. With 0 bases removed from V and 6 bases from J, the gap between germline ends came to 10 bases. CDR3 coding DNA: TGTGCCAGCAGCTTGGGGGCCCTTGGCGAGCAGTACTTC. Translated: CASSLGALGEQYF.

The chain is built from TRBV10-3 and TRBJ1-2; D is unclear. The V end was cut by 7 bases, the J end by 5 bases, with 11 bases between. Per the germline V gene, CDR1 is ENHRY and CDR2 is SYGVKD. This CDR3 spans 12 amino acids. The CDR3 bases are TGTGCCATCACTGGAAGCGATTATGGCTACACCTTC. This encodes CAITGSDYGYTF.

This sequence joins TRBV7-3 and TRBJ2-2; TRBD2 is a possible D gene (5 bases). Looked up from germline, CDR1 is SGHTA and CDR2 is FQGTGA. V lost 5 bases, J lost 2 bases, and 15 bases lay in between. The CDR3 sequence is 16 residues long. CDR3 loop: CASSRRARGNTGELFF. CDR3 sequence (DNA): TGTGCCAGCAGCAGAAGGGCCCGGGGAAACACCGGGGAGCTGTTTTTT. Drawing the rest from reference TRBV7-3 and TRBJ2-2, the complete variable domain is GAGVSQTPSNKVTEKGKYVELRCDPISGHTALYWYRQSLGQGPEFLIYFQGTGAADDSGLPNDRFFAVRPEGSVSTLKIQRTERGDSAVYLCASSRRARGNTGELFFGEGSRLTVL.